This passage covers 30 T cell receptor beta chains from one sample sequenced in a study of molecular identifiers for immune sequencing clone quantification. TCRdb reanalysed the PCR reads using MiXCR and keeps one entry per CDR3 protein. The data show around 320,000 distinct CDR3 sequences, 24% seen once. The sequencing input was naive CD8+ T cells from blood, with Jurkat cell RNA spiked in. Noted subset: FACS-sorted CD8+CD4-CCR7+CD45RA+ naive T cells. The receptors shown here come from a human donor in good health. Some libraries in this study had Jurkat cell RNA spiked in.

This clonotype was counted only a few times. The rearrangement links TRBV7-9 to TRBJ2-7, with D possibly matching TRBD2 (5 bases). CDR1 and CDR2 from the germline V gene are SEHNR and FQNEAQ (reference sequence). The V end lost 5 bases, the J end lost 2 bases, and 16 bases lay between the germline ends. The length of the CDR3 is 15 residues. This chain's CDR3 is CASSHSGQRAYEQYF. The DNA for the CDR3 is TGTGCCAGCAGCCATTCTGGGCAGAGGGCCTACGAGCAGTACTTC.

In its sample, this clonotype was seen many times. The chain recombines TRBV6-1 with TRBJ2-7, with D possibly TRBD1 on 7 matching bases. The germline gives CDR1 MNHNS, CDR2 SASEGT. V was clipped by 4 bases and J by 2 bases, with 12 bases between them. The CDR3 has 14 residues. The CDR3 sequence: CASSAQGGTYEQYF. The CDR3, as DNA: TGTGCCAGCAGTGCCCAGGGGGGAACCTACGAGCAGTACTTC.

The CDR3 is CASSQDPTQSSYNEQFF. CDR3 coding DNA: TGCGCCAGCAGCCAAGATCCCACACAGTCCTCCTACAATGAGCAGTTCTTC. The chain is built from TRBV4-3 and TRBJ2-1; no firm D call. Germline V gene sequence: CDR1 LGHNA, CDR2 YSLEER. The CDR3 loop spans 17 amino acids. V lost 0 bases to trimming and J lost 0 bases, with 12 bases between them.

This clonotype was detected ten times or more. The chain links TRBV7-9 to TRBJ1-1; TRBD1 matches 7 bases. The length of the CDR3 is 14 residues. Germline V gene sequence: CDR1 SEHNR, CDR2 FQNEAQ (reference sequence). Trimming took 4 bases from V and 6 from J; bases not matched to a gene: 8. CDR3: CASSYVTGVPEAFF. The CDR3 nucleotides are TGTGCCAGCAGCTACGTTACAGGGGTCCCTGAAGCTTTCTTT. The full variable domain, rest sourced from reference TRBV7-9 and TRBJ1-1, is DTGVSQNPRHKITKRGQNVTFRCDPISEHNRLYWYRQTLGQGPEFLTYFQNEAQLEKSRLLSDRFSAERPKGSFSTLEIQRTEQGDSAMYLCASSYVTGVPEAFFGQGTRLTVV.

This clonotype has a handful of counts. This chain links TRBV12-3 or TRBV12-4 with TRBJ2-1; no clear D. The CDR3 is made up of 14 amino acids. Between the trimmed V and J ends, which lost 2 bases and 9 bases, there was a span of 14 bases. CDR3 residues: CASSLFQEWGEQFF. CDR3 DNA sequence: TGTGCCAGCAGTTTATTTCAGGAGTGGGGTGAGCAGTTCTTC.

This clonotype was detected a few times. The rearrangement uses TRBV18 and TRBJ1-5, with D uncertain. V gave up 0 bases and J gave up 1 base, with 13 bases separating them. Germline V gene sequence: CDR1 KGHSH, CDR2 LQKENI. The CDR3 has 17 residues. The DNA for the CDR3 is TGTGCCAGCTCACCACCGCTGTTGGGTCGGAGCAATCAGCCCCAGCATTTT. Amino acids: CASSPPLLGRSNQPQHF.

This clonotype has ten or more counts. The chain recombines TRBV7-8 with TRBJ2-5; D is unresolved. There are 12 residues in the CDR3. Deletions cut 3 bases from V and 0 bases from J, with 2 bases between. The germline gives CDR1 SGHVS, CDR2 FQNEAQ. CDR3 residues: CASSFYQETQYF. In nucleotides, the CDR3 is TGTGCCAGCAGCTTTTACCAAGAGACCCAGTACTTC.

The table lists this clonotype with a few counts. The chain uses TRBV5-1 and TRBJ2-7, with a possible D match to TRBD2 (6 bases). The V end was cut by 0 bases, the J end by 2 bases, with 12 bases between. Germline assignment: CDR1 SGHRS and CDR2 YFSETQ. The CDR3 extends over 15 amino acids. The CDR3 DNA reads TGCGCCAGCAGCTTGGCCCCTAGCGATACCTACGAGCAGTACTTC. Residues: CASSLAPSDTYEQYF.

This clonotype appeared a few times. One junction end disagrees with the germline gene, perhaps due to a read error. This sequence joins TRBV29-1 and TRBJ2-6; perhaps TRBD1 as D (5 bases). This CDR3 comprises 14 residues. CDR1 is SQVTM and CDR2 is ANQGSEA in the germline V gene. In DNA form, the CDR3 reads TGCAGCGTTGTGGAGTTCTCTGGGGCCAACGCCCTGACTTTC. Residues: CSVVEFSGANALTF.

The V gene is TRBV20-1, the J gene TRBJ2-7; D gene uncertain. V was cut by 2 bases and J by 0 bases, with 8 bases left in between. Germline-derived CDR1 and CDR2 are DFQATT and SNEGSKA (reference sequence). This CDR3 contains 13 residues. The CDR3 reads CSARQRGSYEQYF. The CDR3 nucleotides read TGCAGTGCTAGACAGAGAGGCTCCTACGAGCAGTACTTC.

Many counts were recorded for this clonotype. Written as DNA, the CDR3 is TGCAGCGTGTGGACAGAGGGCACTGAAGCTTTCTTT. The encoded protein is CSVWTEGTEAFF. The gene calls are TRBV29-1 and TRBJ1-1; tentative D call: TRBD1 (6 bases). V lost 6 bases and J 4 bases, leaving 12 bases between the germline ends. The CDR3 runs 12 residues. The germline V gene encodes CDR1 SQVTM and CDR2 ANQGSEA.

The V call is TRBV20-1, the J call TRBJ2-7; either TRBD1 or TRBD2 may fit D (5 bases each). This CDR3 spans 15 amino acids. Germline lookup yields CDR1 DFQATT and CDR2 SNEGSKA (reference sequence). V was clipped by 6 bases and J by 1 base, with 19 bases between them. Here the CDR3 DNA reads TGCAGTGCCCATAGGGACCTGGGGTTATCCTACGAGCAGTACTTC. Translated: CSAHRDLGLSYEQYF.

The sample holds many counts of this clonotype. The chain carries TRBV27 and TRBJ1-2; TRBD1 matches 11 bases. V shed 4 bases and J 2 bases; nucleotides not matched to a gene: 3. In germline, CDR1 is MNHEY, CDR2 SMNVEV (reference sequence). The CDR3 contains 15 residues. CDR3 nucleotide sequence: TGTGCCAGCAGTTGGACAGGGGGCGCAAACTATGGCTACACCTTC. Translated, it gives CASSWTGGANYGYTF.

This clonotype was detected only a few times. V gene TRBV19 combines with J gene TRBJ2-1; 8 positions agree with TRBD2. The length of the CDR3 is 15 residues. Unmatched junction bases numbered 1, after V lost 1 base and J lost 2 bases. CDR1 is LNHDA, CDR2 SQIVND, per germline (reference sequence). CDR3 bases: TGTGCCAGTAGTATAGGTAGCGGGGCCTACAATGAGCAGTTCTTC. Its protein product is CASSIGSGAYNEQFF.

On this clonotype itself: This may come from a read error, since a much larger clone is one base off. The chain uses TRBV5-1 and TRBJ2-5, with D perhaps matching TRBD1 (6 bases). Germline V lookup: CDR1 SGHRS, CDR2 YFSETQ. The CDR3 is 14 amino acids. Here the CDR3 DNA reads TGCGCCAGCAGCTTGTGGCAGGGGCAAGAGGCCCAGTACTTC. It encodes CASSLWQGQEAQYF.

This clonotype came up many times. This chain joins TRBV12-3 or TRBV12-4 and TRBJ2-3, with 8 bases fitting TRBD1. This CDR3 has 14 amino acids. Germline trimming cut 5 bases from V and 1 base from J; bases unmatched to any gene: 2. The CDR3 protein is CASSPTGGTDTQYF. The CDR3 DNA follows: TGTGCCAGCAGTCCGACAGGGGGCACAGATACGCAGTATTTT.

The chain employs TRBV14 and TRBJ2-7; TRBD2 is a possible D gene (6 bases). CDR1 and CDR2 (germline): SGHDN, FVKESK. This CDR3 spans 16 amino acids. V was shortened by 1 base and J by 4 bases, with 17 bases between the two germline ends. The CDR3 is CASSQVSGPTSYEQYF. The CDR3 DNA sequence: TGTGCCAGCAGCCAAGTATCAGGCCCGACTAGTTACGAGCAGTACTTC.

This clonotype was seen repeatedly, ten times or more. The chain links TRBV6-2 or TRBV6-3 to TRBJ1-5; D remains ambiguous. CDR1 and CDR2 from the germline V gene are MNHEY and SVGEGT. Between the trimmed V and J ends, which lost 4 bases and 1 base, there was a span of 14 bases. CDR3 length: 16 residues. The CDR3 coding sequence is TGTGCCAGCAGTTCCAGCCCGGTCCTAAGCAATCAGCCCCAGCATTTT. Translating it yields CASSSSPVLSNQPQHF.

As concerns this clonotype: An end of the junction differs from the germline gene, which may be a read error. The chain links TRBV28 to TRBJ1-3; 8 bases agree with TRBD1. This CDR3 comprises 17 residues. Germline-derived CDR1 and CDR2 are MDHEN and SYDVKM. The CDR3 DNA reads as TGTGCCAGCAGTTCCCCGGACAGGGTAAAGGCTGGAGACACCATATATTTT. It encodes CASSSPDRVKAGDTIYF. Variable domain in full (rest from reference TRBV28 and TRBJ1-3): DVKVTQSSRYLVKRTGEKVFLECVQDMDHENMFWYRQDPGLGLRLIYFSYDVKMKEKGDIPEGYSVSREKKERFSLILESASTNQTSMYLCASSSPDRVKAGDTIYFGEGSWLTVV.

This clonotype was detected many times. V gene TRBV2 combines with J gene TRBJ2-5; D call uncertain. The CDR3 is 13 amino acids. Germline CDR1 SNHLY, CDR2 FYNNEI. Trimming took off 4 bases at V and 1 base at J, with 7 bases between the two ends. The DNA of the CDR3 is TGTGCCAGCAGTGGAAGAAGCCAAGAGACCCAGTACTTC. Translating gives CASSGRSQETQYF. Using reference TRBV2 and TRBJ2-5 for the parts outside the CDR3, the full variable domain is EPEVTQTPSHQVTQMGQEVILRCVPISNHLYFYWYRQILGQKVEFLVSFYNNEISEKSEIFDDQFSVERPDGSNFTLKIRSTKLEDSAMYFCASSGRSQETQYFGPGTRLLVL.

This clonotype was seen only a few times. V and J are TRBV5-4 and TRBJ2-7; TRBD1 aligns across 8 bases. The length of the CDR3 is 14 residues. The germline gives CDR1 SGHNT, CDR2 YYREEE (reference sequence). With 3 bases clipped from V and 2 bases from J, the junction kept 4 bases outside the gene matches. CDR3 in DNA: TGTGCCAGCAGCTCTTCGGACAGGGCCTACGAGCAGTACTTC. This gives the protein CASSSSDRAYEQYF.

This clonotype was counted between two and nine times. DNA of the CDR3: TGTGCCAGCAGCGGATTCGGGGGGCCCTCATACAATGAGCAGTTCTTC. Protein sequence: CASSGFGGPSYNEQFF. The J gene is TRBJ2-1, the V gene TRBV11-2; perhaps TRBD2 as D (7 bases). Per germline, CDR1 SGHAT and CDR2 FQNNGV. CDR3 length: 16 amino acids. V was cut by 5 bases and J by 4 bases, with 18 bases left in between.

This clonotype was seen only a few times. The CDR3 DNA sequence: TGTGCCAGCAGGGGGACTAGCGGGGATCGCGCGGCCTTATTGTACAATGAGCAGTTCTTC. Its translation is CASRGTSGDRAALLYNEQFF. V and J are TRBV12-3 or TRBV12-4 and TRBJ2-1; TRBD2 matches 13 bases. The length of the CDR3 is 20 residues. Trimming took 6 bases from V and 4 from J; bases not matched to a gene: 18.

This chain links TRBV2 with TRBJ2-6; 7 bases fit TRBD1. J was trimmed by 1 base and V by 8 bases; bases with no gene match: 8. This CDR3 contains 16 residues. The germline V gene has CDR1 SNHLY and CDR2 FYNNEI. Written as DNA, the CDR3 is TGTGCCAGCTACTGGGACAGCGAATCTGGGGCCAACGTCCTGACTTTC. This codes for CASYWDSESGANVLTF.

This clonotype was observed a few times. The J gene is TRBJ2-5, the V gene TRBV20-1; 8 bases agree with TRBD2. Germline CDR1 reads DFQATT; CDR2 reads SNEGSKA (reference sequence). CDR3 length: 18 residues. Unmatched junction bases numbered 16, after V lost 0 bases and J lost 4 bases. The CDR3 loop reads CSARDLYTGRGNGETQYF. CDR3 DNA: TGCAGTGCTAGAGATCTCTATACCGGGAGGGGGAATGGAGAGACCCAGTACTTC.

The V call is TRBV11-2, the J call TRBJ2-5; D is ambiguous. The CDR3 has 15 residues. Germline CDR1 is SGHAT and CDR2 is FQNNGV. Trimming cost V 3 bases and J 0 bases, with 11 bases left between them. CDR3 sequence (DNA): TGTGCCAGCAGCTTTCCTGGACGGGACCAAGAGACCCAGTACTTC. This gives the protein CASSFPGRDQETQYF.

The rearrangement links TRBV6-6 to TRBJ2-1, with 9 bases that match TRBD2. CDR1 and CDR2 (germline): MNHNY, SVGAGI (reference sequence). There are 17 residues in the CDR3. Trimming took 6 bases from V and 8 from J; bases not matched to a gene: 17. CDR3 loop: CASSHGGWREGLDEQFF. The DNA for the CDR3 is TGTGCCAGCAGCCATGGTGGGTGGCGGGAGGGCCTCGATGAGCAGTTCTTC.

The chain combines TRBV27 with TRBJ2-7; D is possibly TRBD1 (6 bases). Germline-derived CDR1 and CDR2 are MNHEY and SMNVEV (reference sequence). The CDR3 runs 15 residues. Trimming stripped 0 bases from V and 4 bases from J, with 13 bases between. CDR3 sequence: CASSLSIQGQYEQYF. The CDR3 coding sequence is TGTGCCAGCAGTTTATCGATACAGGGTCAGTACGAGCAGTACTTC.

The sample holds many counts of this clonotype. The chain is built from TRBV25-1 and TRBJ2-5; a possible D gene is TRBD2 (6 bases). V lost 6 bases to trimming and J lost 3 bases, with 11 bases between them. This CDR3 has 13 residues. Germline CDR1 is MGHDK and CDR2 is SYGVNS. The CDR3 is CASSLAREETQYF. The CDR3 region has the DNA TGTGCCAGCAGCCTAGCGAGGGAAGAGACCCAGTACTTC.

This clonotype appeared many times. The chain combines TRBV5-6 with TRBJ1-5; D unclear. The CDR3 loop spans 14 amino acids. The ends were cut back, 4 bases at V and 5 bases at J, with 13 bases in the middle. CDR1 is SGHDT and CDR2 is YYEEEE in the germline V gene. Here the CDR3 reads CASSGTNIYQPQHF. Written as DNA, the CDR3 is TGTGCCAGCAGCGGAACAAATATCTATCAGCCCCAGCATTTT.